The clone carrying this TCR beta chain showed up many times. The antigen remains unidentified. The CDR3 is made up of 15 amino acids. Germline assignment: CDR1 SGDLS and CDR2 YYNGEE. The V end lost 1 base, the J end lost 3 bases, and 13 bases lay between the germline ends. The record originates from a study of metastatic and nonmetastatic thyroid tumors. Looking at the study overall: Across peripheral blood and tumor or nodule tissue samples taken from malignant and benign thyroid patients, the repertoires were compared with one another. Study-level results: Malignant tumors reportedly showed significantly higher TCR beta diversity than benign nodules in both blood and tumor.

Patients had received no treatment of any kind before thyroid surgery. Original processing notes: Researchers built a distant-metastasis classifier for papillary thyroid cancer that drew on CDR3 differences across clinicopathological groups. TCRdb recomputed clones from the PCR reads via MiXCR. TCRdb's processing, not the authors', yielded these V and J calls. In the table there are 43,000 or so clones, about 25% of which are singletons. Sequenced input: blood. This receptor was obtained from a male donor with papillary thyroid cancer or a benign thyroid nodule (not recorded which). Some clones in this sample may be carry-over from other donors' samples. The V gene is TRBV9, the J gene TRBJ2-5; tentative D call: TRBD2 (6 bases). CDR3 loop: CASSVSGGVKETQYF. For the CDR3, the DNA is TGTGCCAGCAGCGTAAGCGGCGGGGTGAAAGAGACCCAGTACTTC.